These T cell receptor beta chains were read from a single sample in a study of T cell repertoires in cytomegalovirus infection. TCRdb used MiXCR to reprocess the reads, holding one entry per CDR3 protein. The table includes 750,000 to 900,000 distinct CDR3 sequences, 29% detected once. Their target antigens are unknown. The sequencing used cultured CD8+ T cells from PBMCs, collected from culture after CMV antigen stimulation. The origin of the receptors is a human donor in good health (CMV status not recorded). Some clones in this sample may be carry-over from other donors' samples. CDR3s include the opening cysteine and the closing phenylalanine or tryptophan. The order of the fields is V gene, clone size, D gene, J gene, CDR3 protein, CDR3 DNA. D genes are given only for firm matches. Clone sizes are given selectively: once, few, many, or a class where the clone is expanded.

TRBV11-3	few	TRBD1	TRBJ1-2	CASSHTGGGGYTF	TGTGCCAGCAGCCACACAGGGGGGGGAGGCTACACCTTC
TRBV5-6	NA	NA	TRBJ1-2	CASSSDRSLYGYTF	TGTGCCAGCAGCAGTGACCGCTCGCTATATGGCTACACCTTC
TRBV28	few	TRBD2	TRBJ2-1	CASSSPGLAGGPFEQFF	TGTGCCAGCAGTTCCCCGGGACTAGCGGGGGGGCCCTTTGAGCAGTTCTTC
TRBV18	once	NA	TRBJ2-1	CASSPREGNYNEQFF	TGTGCCAGCTCACCCCGGGAAGGGAATTACAATGAGCAGTTCTTC
TRBV7-1	NA	NA	TRBJ2-4	CASSSRDKDPDIQYF	TGTGCCAGCAGCAGCCGGGACAAGGATCCCGATATTCAGTACTTC
TRBV11-2	few	TRBD1	TRBJ1-1	CASSQWLADRVTEAFF	TGTGCCAGCAGCCAATGGCTGGCGGACAGGGTCACTGAAGCTTTCTTT
TRBV7-9	NA	NA	TRBJ2-3	CASFLGGRGAQYF	TGTGCCAGCTTCCTCGGGGGGCGGGGAGCGCAGTATTTT
TRBV2	few	TRBD2	TRBJ2-1	CASEAGDYYNEQFF	TGTGCCAGCGAGGCGGGGGACTACTACAATGAGCAGTTCTTC
TRBV5-1	NA	NA	TRBJ2-5	CASSLGDGQETQYF	TGCGCCAGCAGCTTGGGGGACGGTCAAGAGACCCAGTACTTC
TRBV7-6	few	NA	TRBJ2-5	CASSLTTYTGTAGETQYF	TGTGCCAGCAGCCTAACAACCTATACAGGGACCGCAGGAGAGACCCAGTACTTC
TRBV5-4	NA	NA	TRBJ2-3	CASSLEGQDTDTRYF	TGTGCCAGCAGCTTGGAGGGCCAAGACACAGATACGCGGTATTTT
TRBV28	NA	NA	TRBJ1-1	CASDLGNTEAFF	TGTGCCAGCGATTTGGGGAACACTGAAGCTTTCTTT
TRBV27	few	NA	TRBJ1-1	CASSLVINTEAFF	TGTGCCAGCAGTTTAGTCATAAACACTGAAGCTTTCTTT
TRBV7-8	NA	TRBD1	TRBJ1-1	CASSTPGQVNTEAFF	TGTGCCAGCAGCACGCCGGGACAGGTTAACACTGAAGCTTTCTTT
TRBV2	NA	NA	TRBJ2-5	CASSDLTGYQETQYF	TGTGCCAGCAGTGATCTAACGGGATACCAAGAGACCCAGTACTTC
TRBV5-6	NA	NA	TRBJ1-6	CASSLRDLNSPLHF	TGTGCCAGCAGCTTGCGGGATCTAAATTCACCCCTCCACTTT
TRBV4-3	NA	NA	TRBJ2-1	CASSLKTGTHSYNEQFF	TGCGCCAGCAGCCTCAAGACCGGGACTCACTCCTACAATGAGCAGTTCTTC
TRBV29-1	NA	NA	TRBJ1-1	CSVPGFEAFF	TGCAGCGTTCCAGGGTTTGAAGCTTTCTTT
TRBV12-5	few	TRBD1	TRBJ2-5	CASRGAGGFPETQYF	TGTGCTAGCCGAGGGGCAGGGGGTTTTCCAGAGACCCAGTACTTC
TRBV4-1	NA	NA	TRBJ1-1	CASSHDPGFPKAFF	TGCGCCAGCAGCCACGATCCAGGGTTTCCCAAAGCTTTCTTT
TRBV6-6	once	TRBD1	TRBJ2-1	CASTPGQGLFF	TGTGCCAGCACACCGGGACAGGGACTGTTCTTC
TRBV2	NA	TRBD2	TRBJ2-7	CASRDGLEPSYEQYF	TGTGCCAGCAGGGACGGACTAGAGCCTTCCTACGAGCAGTACTTC
TRBV11-2	few	NA	TRBJ1-1	CASSLGGGGDTEAFF	TGTGCCAGCAGCTTAGGTGGAGGGGGGGACACTGAAGCTTTCTTT
TRBV7-6	many	NA	TRBJ2-5	CASSRSQAGLETQYF	TGTGCCAGCAGCCGAAGCCAGGCGGGGTTAGAGACCCAGTACTTC